The sequence of this TCR beta chain was determined in a study of blood T cell repertoires in COVID-19. About the study: PBMCs, B-cell-depleted T cells, or T cells were the source of the cDNA or gDNA that made up the material.

As handled by the study authors: Reference gene primer amplification in the assay estimated nucleated cell counts. Generated by immunoSEQ multiplex PCR, the TCRdb table keeps only in-frame clones and is missing some. The V and J calls and clone size are taken from that table; D and trimming were inferred from the DNA. The table includes around 210,000 clones, about 86% detected once. V shed 4 bases, J shed 5 bases, and the junction held 8 bases outside the gene matches. Germline loops: CDR1 SGHRS, CDR2 YFSETQ. The CDR3 loop spans 14 amino acids. Sequenced: peripheral blood. This TCR derives from a man younger than 35 with active or convalescent COVID-19. The gene calls are TRBV5-1 and TRBJ2-5; 7 nucleotides line up with TRBD2. CDR3 amino acids: CASSPGGMGETQYF. DNA of the CDR3: TGCGCCAGCAGCCCGGGGGGTATGGGGGAGACCCAGTACTTC.